The 5 T cell receptor beta chains presented below share a single source sample, sequenced in a study of cytomegalovirus exposure and HLA in healthy donors (dated by TCRdb to between 2016 and 2019). The library was built by means of the immunoSEQ multiplex PCR assay. For the multiplex PCR, a mixture combining 60 forward primers for TCR Vbeta segments and 13 reverse primers for TCR Jbeta segments was used. TCRdb limited this immuneACCESS table to in-frame rearrangements with V and J called. A share of clones is missing; checked studies link under half to unresolved V genes, and the rest is unexplained. The sample records tens of thousands of clones, just under 80% of which are singletons. The top ten clonotypes cover about 3.8% of the sample. Sequenced sample: PBMCs. These receptors came from a middle-aged woman in good health and CMV-seronegative.

This rearrangement joins TRBV29-1 to TRBJ2-5, with D perhaps TRBD2 (6 bases). The J call is doubtful: the DNA matches TRBJ2-7 better. The germline V gene has CDR1 SQVTM and CDR2 ANQGSEA. This CDR3 has 13 amino acids. CDR3 in DNA: TGCAGCGTGCGAGGCAGGACTACCTACGAGCAGTACTTC. It specifies CSVRGRTTYEQYF.

The genes are TRBV7-2 and TRBJ2-5, with a possible D match to TRBD2 (5 bases). V was cut by 1 base and J by 7 bases, with 13 bases left in between. The CDR3 sequence is 14 residues long. Looked up from germline, CDR1 is SGHTA and CDR2 is FQGNSA. Here the CDR3 reads CASSLGPGEWTQYF. The CDR3 coding sequence is TGTGCCAGCAGCTTAGGCCCTGGGGAGTGGACCCAGTACTTC. Using reference TRBV7-2 and TRBJ2-5 for the parts outside the CDR3, the full variable domain is GAGVSQSPSNKVTEKGKDVELRCDPISGHTALYWYRQSLGQGLEFLIYFQGNSAPDKSGLPSDRFSAERTGGSVSTLTIQRTQQEDSAVYLCASSLGPGEWTQYFGPGTRLLVL.

This clone has more than one count but fewer than ten. The identical CDR3 is also encoded by other nucleotide sequences in the sample. V is TRBV19 and J is TRBJ1-1; D is perhaps TRBD1 (5 bases). V lost 3 bases to trimming and J lost 0 bases, with 8 bases between them. Germline V CDR1 and CDR2: LNHDA, SQIVND (reference sequence). The CDR3 runs to 14 residues. CDR3 residues: CASSIRGLNTEAFF. The DNA for the CDR3 is TGTGCCAGTAGTATTCGGGGGTTGAACACTGAAGCTTTCTTT.

This clone was found once. The sample has other DNA sequences that encode this CDR3 too. The V gene is TRBV6-5, the J gene TRBJ1-5, with D possibly being TRBD1 (5 bases). CDR3 length: 13 residues. The V and J ends lost 5 bases and 0 bases respectively, with 5 bases between them. Germline loops: CDR1 MNHEY, CDR2 SVGAGI. CDR3 region: CASSRGSNQPQHF. The CDR3 DNA follows: TGTGCCAGCAGTAGGGGTAGCAATCAGCCCCAGCATTTT.

This chain joins TRBV19 and TRBJ2-1; possible D gene TRBD2, 6 bases. The germline gives CDR1 LNHDA, CDR2 SQIVND (reference sequence). CDR3 length: 16 amino acids. The ends were cut back, 3 bases at V and 4 bases at J, with 16 bases in the middle. The CDR3 loop reads CASSIGALGRYNEQFF. CDR3 nucleotide sequence: TGTGCCAGTAGTATCGGGGCACTCGGGAGATACAATGAGCAGTTCTTC.